The next 2 T cell receptor beta chains were all read from a single sample in a study of blood T cell repertoires in COVID-19. TCRdb keeps only in-frame clones here, not all; method: immunoSEQ multiplex PCR. Seen here are over 200,000 clones, approximately 88% observed once, and the top ten hold 25% to 35%. The sequenced sample was peripheral blood. The receptors shown here come from a man aged 40-55 years with acute or convalescent COVID-19.

This chain connects TRBV4-3 to TRBJ2-7, with D possibly TRBD1 on 5 matching bases. Looked up from germline, CDR1 is LGHNA and CDR2 is YSLEER. The germline V and J ends were trimmed by 0 bases and 3 bases, with 12 bases remaining between them. The length of the CDR3 is 15 residues. The CDR3 DNA follows: TGCGCCAGCAGCCAAGACCGGACATCCTTCTACGAGCAGTACTTC. It encodes CASSQDRTSFYEQYF.

The rearrangement links TRBV19 to TRBJ1-4; 8 bases are a match to TRBD1. Germline loops: CDR1 LNHDA, CDR2 SQIVND (reference sequence). CDR3 length: 14 amino acids. V was clipped by 5 bases and J by 4 bases; unmatched bases: 3. DNA of the CDR3: TGTGCCAGTAGTGGGGGACAGGATAATGAAAAACTGTTTTTT. Its protein product is CASSGGQDNEKLFF.